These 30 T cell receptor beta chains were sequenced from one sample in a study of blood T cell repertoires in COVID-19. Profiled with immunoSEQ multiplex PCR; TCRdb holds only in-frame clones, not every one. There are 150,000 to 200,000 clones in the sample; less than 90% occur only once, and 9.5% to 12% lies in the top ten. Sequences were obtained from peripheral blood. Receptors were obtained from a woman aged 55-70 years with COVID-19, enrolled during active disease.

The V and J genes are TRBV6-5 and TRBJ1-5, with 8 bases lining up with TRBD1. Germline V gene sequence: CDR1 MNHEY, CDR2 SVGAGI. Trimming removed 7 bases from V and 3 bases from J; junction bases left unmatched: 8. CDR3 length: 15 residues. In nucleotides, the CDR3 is TGTGCCAGCACCCCCCCAGGGGGCATCAATCAGCCCCAGCATTTT. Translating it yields CASTPPGGINQPQHF.

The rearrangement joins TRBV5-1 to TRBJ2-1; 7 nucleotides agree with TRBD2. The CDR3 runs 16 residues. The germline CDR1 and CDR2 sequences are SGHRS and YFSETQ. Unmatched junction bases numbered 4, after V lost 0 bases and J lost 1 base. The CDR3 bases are TGCGCCAGCAGCTTGGCGGCCGGGAGGTCCTACAATGAGCAGTTCTTC. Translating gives CASSLAAGRSYNEQFF.

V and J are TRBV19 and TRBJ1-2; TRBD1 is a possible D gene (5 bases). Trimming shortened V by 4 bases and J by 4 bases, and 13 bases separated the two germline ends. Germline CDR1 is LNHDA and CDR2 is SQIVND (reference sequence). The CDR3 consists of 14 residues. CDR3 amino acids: CASSTTREGYGYTF. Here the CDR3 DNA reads TGTGCCAGTAGTACGACCAGGGAAGGCTATGGCTACACCTTC.

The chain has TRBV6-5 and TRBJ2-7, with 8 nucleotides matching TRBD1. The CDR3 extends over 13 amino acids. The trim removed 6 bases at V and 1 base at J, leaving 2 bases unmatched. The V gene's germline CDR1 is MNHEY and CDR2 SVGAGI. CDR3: CASRNRGSYEQYF. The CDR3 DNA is TGTGCCAGCAGGAACAGGGGGTCCTACGAGCAGTACTTC.

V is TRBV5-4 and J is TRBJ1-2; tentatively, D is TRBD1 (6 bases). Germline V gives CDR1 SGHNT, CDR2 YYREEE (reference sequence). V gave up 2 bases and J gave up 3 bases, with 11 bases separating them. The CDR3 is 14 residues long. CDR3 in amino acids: CASSFSGGYYGYTF. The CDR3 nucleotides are TGTGCCAGCAGCTTTTCGGGGGGCTACTATGGCTACACCTTC. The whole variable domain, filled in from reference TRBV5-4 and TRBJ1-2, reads ETGVTQSPTHLIKTRGQQVTLRCSSQSGHNTVSWYQQALGQGPQFIFQYYREEENGRGNFPPRFSGLQFPNYSSELNVNALELDDSALYLCASSFSGGYYGYTFGSGTRLTVV.

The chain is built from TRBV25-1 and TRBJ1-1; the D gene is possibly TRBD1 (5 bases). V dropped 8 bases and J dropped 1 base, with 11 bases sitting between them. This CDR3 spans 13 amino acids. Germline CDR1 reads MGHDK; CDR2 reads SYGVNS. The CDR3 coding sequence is TGTGCCAGCTGGGCGGGACCGAACACTGAAGCTTTCTTT. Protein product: CASWAGPNTEAFF.

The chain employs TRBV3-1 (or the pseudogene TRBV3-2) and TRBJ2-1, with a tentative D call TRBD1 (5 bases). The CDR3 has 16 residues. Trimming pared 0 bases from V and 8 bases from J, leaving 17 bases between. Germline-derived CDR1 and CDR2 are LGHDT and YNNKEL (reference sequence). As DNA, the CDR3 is TGTGCCAGCAGCCAAGATGGGGCTAGGCCAGGGCATGAGCAGTTCTTC. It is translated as CASSQDGARPGHEQFF.

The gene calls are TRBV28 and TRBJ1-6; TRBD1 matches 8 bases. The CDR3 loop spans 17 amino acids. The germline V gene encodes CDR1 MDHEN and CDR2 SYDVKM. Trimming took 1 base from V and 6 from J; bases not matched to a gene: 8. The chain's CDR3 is CASSLYGQGGINSPLHF. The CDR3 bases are TGTGCCAGCAGTTTATACGGACAGGGCGGAATTAATTCACCCCTCCACTTT.

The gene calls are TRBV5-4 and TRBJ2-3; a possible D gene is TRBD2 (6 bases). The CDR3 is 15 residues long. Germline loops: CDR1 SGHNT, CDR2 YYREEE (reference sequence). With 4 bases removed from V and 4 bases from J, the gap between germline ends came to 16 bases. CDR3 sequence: CASSPGGTSPDTQYF. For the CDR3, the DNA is TGTGCCAGCAGCCCCGGCGGTACTAGCCCAGATACGCAGTATTTT.

CDR3 in DNA: TGTGCCATCAGCCTAGCGGGAGACGGGACAGATACGCAGTATTTT. Protein product: CAISLAGDGTDTQYF. The rearrangement uses TRBV10-3 and TRBJ2-3; 10 bases fit TRBD2. Germline values: CDR1 ENHRY, CDR2 SYGVKD. V trimming: 6 bases; J trimming: 3 bases; junction bases outside the gene matches: 6. The CDR3 runs 15 residues.

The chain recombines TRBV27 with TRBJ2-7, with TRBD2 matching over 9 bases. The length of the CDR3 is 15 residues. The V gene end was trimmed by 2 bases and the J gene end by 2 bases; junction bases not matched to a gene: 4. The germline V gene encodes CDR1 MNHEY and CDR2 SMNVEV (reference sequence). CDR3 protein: CASSLGAGGPYEQYF. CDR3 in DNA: TGTGCCAGCAGTTTAGGGGCGGGAGGGCCCTACGAGCAGTACTTC.

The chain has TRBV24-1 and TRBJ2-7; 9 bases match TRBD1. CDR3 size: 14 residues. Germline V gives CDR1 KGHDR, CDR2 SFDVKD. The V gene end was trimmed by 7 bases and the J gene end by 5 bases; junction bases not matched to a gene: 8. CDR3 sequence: CATSARDRVHEQYF. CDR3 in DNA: TGTGCCACCAGCGCCCGGGACAGGGTACACGAGCAGTACTTC.

CDR3 sequence reads: CASSSGANSPLHF. DNA of the CDR3: TGTGCCAGCAGTTCAGGGGCCAATTCACCCCTCCACTTT. The chain employs TRBV12-3 or TRBV12-4 and TRBJ1-6, with D possibly matching TRBD1 (6 bases). Trimming stripped 4 bases from V and 7 bases from J, with 8 bases between. The CDR3 has 13 residues.

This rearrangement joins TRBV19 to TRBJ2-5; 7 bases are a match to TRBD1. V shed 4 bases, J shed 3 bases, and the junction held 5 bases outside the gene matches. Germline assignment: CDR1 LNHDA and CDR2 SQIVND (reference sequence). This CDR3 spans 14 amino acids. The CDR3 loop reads CASSTLTGKETQYF. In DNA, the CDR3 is TGTGCCAGTAGTACTCTGACAGGGAAAGAGACCCAGTACTTC.

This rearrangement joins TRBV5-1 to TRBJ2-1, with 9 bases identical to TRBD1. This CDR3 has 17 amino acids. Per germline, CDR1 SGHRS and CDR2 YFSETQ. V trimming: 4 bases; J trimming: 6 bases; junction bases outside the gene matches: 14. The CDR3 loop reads CASSRLKLGQGGNEQFF. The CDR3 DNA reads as TGCGCCAGCAGCCGTCTTAAATTGGGACAGGGCGGCAATGAGCAGTTCTTC.

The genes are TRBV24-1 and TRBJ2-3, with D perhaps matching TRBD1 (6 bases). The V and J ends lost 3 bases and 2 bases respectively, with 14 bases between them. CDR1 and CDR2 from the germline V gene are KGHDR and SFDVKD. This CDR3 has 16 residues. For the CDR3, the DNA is TGTGCCACCAGTGATCCCACAGGGATTCTCACAGATACGCAGTATTTT. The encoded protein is CATSDPTGILTDTQYF.

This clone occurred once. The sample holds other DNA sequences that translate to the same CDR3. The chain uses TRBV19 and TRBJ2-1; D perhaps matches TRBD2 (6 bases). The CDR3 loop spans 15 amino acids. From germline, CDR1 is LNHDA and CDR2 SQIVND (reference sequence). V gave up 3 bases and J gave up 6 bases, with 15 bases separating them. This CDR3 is CASSILGGRGNEQFF. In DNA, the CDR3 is TGTGCCAGTAGTATTTTGGGGGGTAGGGGCAATGAGCAGTTCTTC. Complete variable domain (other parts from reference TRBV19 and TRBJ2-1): DGGITQSPKYLFRKEGQNVTLSCEQNLNHDAMYWYRQDPGQGLRLIYYSQIVNDFQKGDIAEGYSVSREKKESFPLTVTSAQKNPTAFYLCASSILGGRGNEQFFGPGTRLTVL.

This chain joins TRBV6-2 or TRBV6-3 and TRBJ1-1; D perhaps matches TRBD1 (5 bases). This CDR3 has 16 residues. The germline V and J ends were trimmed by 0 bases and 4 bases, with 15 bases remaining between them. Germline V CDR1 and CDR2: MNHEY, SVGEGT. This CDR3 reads CASSYSGRGDSTEAFF. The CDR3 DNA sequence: TGTGCCAGCAGTTACTCCGGGAGAGGGGATAGCACTGAAGCTTTCTTT.

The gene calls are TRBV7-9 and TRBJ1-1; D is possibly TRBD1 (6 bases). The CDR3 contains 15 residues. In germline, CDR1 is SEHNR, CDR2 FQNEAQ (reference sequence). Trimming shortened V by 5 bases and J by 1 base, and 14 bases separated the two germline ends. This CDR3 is CASSPRDTANTEAFF. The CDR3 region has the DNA TGTGCCAGCAGCCCACGGGACACAGCGAACACTGAAGCTTTCTTT.

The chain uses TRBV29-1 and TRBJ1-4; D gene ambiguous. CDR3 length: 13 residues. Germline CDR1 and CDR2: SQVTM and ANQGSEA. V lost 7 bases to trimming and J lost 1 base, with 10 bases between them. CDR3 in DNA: TGCAGCGCCGAGGGAGAAACTAATGAAAAACTGTTTTTT. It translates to CSAEGETNEKLFF.

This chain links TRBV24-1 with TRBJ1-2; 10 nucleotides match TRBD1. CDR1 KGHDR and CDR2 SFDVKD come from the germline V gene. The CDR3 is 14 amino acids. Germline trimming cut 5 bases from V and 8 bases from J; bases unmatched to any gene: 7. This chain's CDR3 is CATSAQDRGVGYTF. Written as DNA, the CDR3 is TGTGCCACCAGTGCCCAGGACAGGGGGGTGGGCTACACCTTC.

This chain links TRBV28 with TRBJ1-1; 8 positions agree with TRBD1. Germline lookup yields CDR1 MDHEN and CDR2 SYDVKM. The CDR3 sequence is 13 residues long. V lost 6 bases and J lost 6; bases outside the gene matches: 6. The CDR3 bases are TGTGCCAGCAGGGCCGGACAGGGCTCTGAAGCTTTCTTT. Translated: CASRAGQGSEAFF.

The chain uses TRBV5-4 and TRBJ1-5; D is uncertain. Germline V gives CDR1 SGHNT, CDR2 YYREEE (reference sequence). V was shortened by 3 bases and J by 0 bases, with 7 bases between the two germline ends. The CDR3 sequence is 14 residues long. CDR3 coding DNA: TGTGCCAGCAGCTACGGGTATAGCAATCAGCCCCAGCATTTT. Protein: CASSYGYSNQPQHF.

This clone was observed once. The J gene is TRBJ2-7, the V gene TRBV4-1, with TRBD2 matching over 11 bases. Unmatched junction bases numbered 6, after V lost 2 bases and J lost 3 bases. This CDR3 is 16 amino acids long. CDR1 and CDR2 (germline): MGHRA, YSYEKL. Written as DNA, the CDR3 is TGCGCCAGCAGCCAAAACTCGGGACTAGCGGTCTACGAGCAGTACTTC. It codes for CASSQNSGLAVYEQYF.

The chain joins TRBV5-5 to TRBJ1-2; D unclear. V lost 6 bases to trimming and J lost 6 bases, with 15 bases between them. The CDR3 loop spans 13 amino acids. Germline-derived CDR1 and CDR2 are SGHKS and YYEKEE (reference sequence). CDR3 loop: CASNHQMTNGYTF. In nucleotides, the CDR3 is TGTGCCAGCAACCACCAGATGACAAATGGCTACACCTTC. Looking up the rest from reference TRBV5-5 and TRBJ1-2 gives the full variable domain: DAGVTQSPTHLIKTRGQQVTLRCSPISGHKSVSWYQQVLGQGPQFIFQYYEKEERGRGNFPDRFSARQFPNYSSELNVNALLLGDSALYLCASNHQMTNGYTFGSGTRLTVV.

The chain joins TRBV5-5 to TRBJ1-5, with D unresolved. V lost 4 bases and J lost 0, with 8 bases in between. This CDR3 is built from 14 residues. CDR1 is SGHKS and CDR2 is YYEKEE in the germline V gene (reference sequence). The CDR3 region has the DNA TGTGCCAGCAGCCCCGGTTATAGCAATCAGCCCCAGCATTTT. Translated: CASSPGYSNQPQHF.

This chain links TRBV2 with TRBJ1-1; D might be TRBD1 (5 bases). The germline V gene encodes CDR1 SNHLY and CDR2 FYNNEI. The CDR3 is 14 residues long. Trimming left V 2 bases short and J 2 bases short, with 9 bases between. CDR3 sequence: CASSERRGNTEAFF. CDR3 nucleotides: TGTGCCAGCAGTGAAAGGAGGGGAAACACTGAAGCTTTCTTT. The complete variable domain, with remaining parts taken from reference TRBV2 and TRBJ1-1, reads EPEVTQTPSHQVTQMGQEVILRCVPISNHLYFYWYRQILGQKVEFLVSFYNNEISEKSEIFDDQFSVERPDGSNFTLKIRSTKLEDSAMYFCASSERRGNTEAFFGQGTRLTVV.

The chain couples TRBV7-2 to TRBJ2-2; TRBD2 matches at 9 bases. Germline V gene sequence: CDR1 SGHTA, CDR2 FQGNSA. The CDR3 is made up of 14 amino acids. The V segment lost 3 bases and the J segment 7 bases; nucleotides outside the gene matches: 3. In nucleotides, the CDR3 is TGTGCCAGCAGCTTGCGCGGGAGGGTCGGGGAGCTGTTTTTT. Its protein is CASSLRGRVGELFF.

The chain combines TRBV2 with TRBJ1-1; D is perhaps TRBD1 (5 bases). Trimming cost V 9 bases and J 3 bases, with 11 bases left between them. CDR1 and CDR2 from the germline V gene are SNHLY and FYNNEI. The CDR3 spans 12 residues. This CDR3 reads CARQGLYTEAFF. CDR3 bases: TGTGCCAGGCAGGGCTTATACACTGAAGCTTTCTTT.

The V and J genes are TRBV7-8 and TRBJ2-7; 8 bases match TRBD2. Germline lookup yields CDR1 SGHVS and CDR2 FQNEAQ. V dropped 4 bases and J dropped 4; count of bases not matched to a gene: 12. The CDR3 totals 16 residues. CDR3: CASSSGTSGPLYEQYF. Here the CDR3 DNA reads TGTGCCAGCAGCTCCGGAACTAGCGGCCCTTTGTACGAGCAGTACTTC.